Here is one T cell receptor beta chain with its context. J gave up 0 bases and V 5 bases, and 1 base lay outside the gene matches. The germline gives CDR1 MDHEN, CDR2 SYDVKM. This CDR3 contains 14 residues. The data belong to a study of blood T cell repertoires in COVID-19. Study overall: Both acute and convalescent COVID-19 samples were obtained from the United States, Italy and Spain. PBMCs, B-cell-depleted T cells, or T cells provided the cDNA or gDNA that made up the material.

Authors' processing steps: From reference gene primer amplification, estimates of nucleated cell counts were derived. Clones were sequenced by immunoSEQ multiplex PCR, and TCRdb holds only the in-frame ones, with some missing. V and J calls and clone size are copied from that table; D and trimming were computed from the DNA. The repertoire holds some 60,000 clones, 73% seen once, with more than 15% in the top ten. This sequence originates from a woman between 50 and 59 years old with active or convalescent COVID-19. The sequencing sample was made of peripheral blood. The genes are TRBV28 and TRBJ2-1; 7 bases are a match to TRBD1. Here the CDR3 DNA reads TGTGCCAGCAGTCGGGACAGCTCCTACAATGAGCAGTTCTTC. Residues: CASSRDSSYNEQFF.